This T cell receptor (beta chain) is from a study of shared clonotypes between healthy human individuals. Study context: Sampling drew on donors who were two women and three men aged 18 to 49.

Profiling relied on immunoSEQ multiplex PCR, and the TCRdb table lists in-frame clones only, not all of them. The table has some 580,000 clones, about 98% seen once. Naive CD8 cells were CD45RO-negative, positively selected for CCR7, excluding terminally differentiated effector memory CD45RA+ cells. There were no recent acute infections or vaccinations among the donors, who were healthy HIV-negative adults. CDR3 length equals 12 residues. Germline lookup yields CDR1 SEHNR and CDR2 FQNEAQ (reference sequence). Trimming took 2 bases from V and 7 from J, leaving 8 bases between them. This rearrangement joins TRBV7-9 to TRBJ1-1, with D uncertain. This receptor was taken from a man aged 30-40 years in good health. Material for sequencing was naive CD8+ T cells sorted from blood. This CDR3 reads CASSLQSGEAFF. The DNA for the CDR3 is TGTGCCAGCAGCTTACAGTCGGGTGAAGCTTTCTTT.